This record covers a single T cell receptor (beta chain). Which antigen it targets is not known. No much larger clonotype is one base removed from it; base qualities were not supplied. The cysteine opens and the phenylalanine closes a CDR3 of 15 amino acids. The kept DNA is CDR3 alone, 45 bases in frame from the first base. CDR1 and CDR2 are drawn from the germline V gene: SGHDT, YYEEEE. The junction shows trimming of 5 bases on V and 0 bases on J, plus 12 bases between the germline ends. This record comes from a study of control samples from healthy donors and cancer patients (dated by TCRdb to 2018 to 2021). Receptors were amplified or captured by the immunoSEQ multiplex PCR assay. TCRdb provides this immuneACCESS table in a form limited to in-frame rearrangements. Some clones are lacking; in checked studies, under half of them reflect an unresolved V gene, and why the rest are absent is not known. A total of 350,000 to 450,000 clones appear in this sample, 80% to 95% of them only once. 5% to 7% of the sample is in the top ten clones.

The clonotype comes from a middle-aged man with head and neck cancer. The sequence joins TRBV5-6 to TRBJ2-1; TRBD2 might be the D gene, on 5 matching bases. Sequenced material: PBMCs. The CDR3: CASSRTVGSYNEQFF. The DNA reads TGTGCCAGCAGTCGGACTGTCGGCTCCTACAATGAGCAGTTCTTC.